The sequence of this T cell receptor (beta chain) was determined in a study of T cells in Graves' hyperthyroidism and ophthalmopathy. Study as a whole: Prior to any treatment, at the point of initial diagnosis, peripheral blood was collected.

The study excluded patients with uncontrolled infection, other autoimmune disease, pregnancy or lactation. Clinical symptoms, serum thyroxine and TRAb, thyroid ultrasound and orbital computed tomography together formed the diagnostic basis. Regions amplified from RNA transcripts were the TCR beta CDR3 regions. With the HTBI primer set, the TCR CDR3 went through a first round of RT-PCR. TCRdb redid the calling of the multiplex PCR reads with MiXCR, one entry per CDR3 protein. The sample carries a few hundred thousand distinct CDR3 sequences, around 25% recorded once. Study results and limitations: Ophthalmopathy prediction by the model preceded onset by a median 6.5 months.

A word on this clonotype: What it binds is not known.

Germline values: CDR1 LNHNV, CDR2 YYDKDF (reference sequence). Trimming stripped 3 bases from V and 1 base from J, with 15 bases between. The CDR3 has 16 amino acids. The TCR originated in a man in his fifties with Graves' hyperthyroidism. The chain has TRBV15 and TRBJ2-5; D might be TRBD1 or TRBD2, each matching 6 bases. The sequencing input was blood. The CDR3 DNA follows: TGTGCCACCAGCAGCGACCACGGGGGCCTCCAAGAGACCCAGTACTTC. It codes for CATSSDHGGLQETQYF.